This T cell receptor (beta chain) was identified in a study of identical twins. Study results and limitations: Out-of-frame alpha sequences shared between twins exhibited an excess of low generation probability.

The table lists this clonotype with many counts. Its antigen is unidentified. Trimming left V 8 bases short and J 9 bases short, with 17 bases between. Germline V CDR1 and CDR2: MNHEY, SMNVEV (reference sequence). There are 14 residues in the CDR3. Each donor was a healthy Caucasian. TCRdb passed the 5' RACE reads through MiXCR, listing each CDR3 protein once. The profile shows around 670,000 distinct CDR3 sequences, around 6.1% of them singletons. The sample taken for sequencing was naive T cells sorted from blood. The receptor comes from a man between 18 and 35 years old in good health. The chain combines TRBV27 with TRBJ1-6; a possible D gene is TRBD1 (6 bases). The CDR3 is CASGGGGLSSPLHF. The CDR3 coding sequence is TGTGCCAGCGGAGGGGGAGGGTTGAGTTCACCCCTCCACTTT.